This TCR beta chain was profiled in a study of shared clonotypes between healthy human individuals. Study-wide results and limits: Of the naive CD4 clonotypes, about 5.4% were shared across a few donors.

Trimming at V came to 7 bases and at J to 7 bases, leaving 6 bases not matched to a gene. CDR1 and CDR2 from the germline V gene are SQVTM and ANQGSEA. This CDR3 has 12 residues. Sequenced by immunoSEQ multiplex PCR; TCRdb stores in-frame clones only, minus some. The sample has about 110,000 clones, about 72% seen once. A word on this clone: The antigen is unknown.

The rearrangement links TRBV29-1 to TRBJ2-1; 8 bases map to TRBD1. What was sequenced was memory CD8+ T cells sorted from blood. The subset was: CD45RO+ cells pooled with CCR7-negative TemRA cells. The sequence was collected from a woman between 25 and 40 years old in good health. The CDR3 coding sequence is TGCAGCGCTGAGGGACAGGTGAATGAGCAGTTCTTC. This gives the protein CSAEGQVNEQFF.